This T cell receptor beta chain was recovered during a study of CD8 T cells in ankylosing spondylitis. The V and J ends lost 3 bases and 5 bases respectively, with 8 bases between them. The germline gives CDR1 SGHDT, CDR2 YYEEEE. This CDR3 spans 12 amino acids. One entry per CDR3 protein results from TCRdb running MiXCR on the 5' RACE reads. Here the sample spans about 360,000 distinct CDR3 sequences, about 15% being singletons. V usage is TRBV5-6 and J usage is TRBJ1-1, with D hard to call. Source material: blood, either unsorted or a sorted T cell fraction (not recorded which). The TCR originated in a male donor with ankylosing spondylitis or in good health (not recorded which). The CDR3: CASSSYTTEAFF. For the CDR3, the DNA is TGTGCCAGCAGCTCCTACACGACTGAAGCTTTCTTT.